This T cell receptor beta chain was observed in a study of blood T cells in healthy people across ages. Study-wide findings and caveats: It was held that the diversity estimates obtained from one million T cells were underestimates. PBMCs were not sorted, which prevented a conclusive comparison of naive versus antigen-experienced cells. For the donors, CMV status was unknown and possibly confounded expanded clonotype changes.

Regarding this clonotype: Its antigen is as yet unknown.

Each donor was a healthy Caucasian individual from Russia, aged roughly 6 to 90. Using a J-beta primer mix together with a sample-barcoded 5' primer, a second PCR was run for about 7 to 12 cycles. TCRdb reprocessed the 5' RACE reads via MiXCR and lists one record per CDR3 protein. This table holds hundreds of thousands of distinct CDR3 sequences, more than 40% found once. Deletions cut 5 bases from V and 4 bases from J, with 11 bases between. The length of the CDR3 is 13 residues. In germline, CDR1 is KGHSH, CDR2 LQKENI. This clonotype originated in a man aged 60-69 years in good health. The chain uses TRBV18 and TRBJ1-2; D remains ambiguous. The sequenced material came from blood. DNA for the CDR3: TGTGCCAGCTCAGTCCCGGGAGGCTATGGCTACACCTTC. Protein: CASSVPGGYGYTF.